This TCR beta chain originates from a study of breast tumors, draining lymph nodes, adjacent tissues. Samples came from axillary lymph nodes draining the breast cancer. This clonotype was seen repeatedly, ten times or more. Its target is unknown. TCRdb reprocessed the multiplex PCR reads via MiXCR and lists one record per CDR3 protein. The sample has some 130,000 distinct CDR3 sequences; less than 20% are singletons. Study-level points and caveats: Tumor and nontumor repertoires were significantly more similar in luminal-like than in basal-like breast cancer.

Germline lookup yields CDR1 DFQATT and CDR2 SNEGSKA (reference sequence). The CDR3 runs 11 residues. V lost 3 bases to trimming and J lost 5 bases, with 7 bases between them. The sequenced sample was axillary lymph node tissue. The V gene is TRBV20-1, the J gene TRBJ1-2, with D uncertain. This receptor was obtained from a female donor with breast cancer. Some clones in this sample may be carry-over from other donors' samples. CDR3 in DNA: TGCAGTGCTAGCGCGGGTTATGGCTACACCTTC. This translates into CSASAGYGYTF.